These 10 T cell receptor beta chains were all obtained from the same sample, sequenced in a study of cytomegalovirus exposure and HLA in healthy donors. Both 60 Vbeta primers and 13 Jbeta primers went into the PCR. Measured with immunoSEQ multiplex PCR; TCRdb has only the in-frame clones, and not every one. The table has some 180,000 clones, roughly 12% seen once; the top ten hold approximately 8.4%. The sequenced material came from PBMCs. All receptors derive from a man between 50 and 59 years old in good health and CMV-seropositive.

This clone was observed a handful of times. The V gene is TRBV19, the J gene TRBJ2-3; TRBD1 is a possible D gene (6 bases). This CDR3 region has 15 residues. Deletions cut 3 bases from V and 1 base from J, with 11 bases between. The germline V gene encodes CDR1 LNHDA and CDR2 SQIVND (reference sequence). The CDR3 here is CASSITDSGTDTQYF. The CDR3 DNA sequence: TGTGCCAGTAGTATCACGGACAGCGGCACAGATACGCAGTATTTT. The full variable domain, with the rest looked up from reference TRBV19 and TRBJ2-3, is DGGITQSPKYLFRKEGQNVTLSCEQNLNHDAMYWYRQDPGQGLRLIYYSQIVNDFQKGDIAEGYSVSREKKESFPLTVTSAQKNPTAFYLCASSITDSGTDTQYFGPGTRLTVL.

J is TRBJ2-5 and V is TRBV11-3; 9 bases agree with TRBD1. J lost 5 bases, V lost 4 bases, and 5 bases had no gene match. Looked up from germline, CDR1 is SGHNT and CDR2 is YENEEA. CDR3 length equals 14 residues. The CDR3 nucleotides are TGTGCCAGCAGCTCGACAGGGGGTGGGGAGACCCAGTACTTC. This gives the protein CASSSTGGGETQYF.

The chain employs TRBV18 and TRBJ2-5; TRBD2 matches at 9 bases. V shed 3 bases, J shed 0 bases, and the junction held 5 bases outside the gene matches. Germline CDR1 KGHSH, CDR2 LQKENI. CDR3 length equals 16 residues. The CDR3 DNA follows: TGTGCCAGCTCACCCGGGACTAGCCTGTACCAAGAGACCCAGTACTTC. Its translation is CASSPGTSLYQETQYF.

This chain connects TRBV5-1 to TRBJ1-3; 9 bases are shared with TRBD1. V shed 4 bases and J 4 bases; nucleotides not matched to a gene: 6. Germline CDR1 and CDR2: SGHRS and YFSETQ. This CDR3 has 15 residues. CDR3 residues: CASSRPGTGGNTIYF. In DNA form, the CDR3 reads TGCGCCAGCAGCCGTCCGGGGACAGGGGGAAACACCATATATTTT.

The gene calls are TRBV5-6 and TRBJ1-5; 8 bases align to TRBD1. CDR3 size: 15 residues. With V trimmed by 0 bases and J by 4 bases, 3 bases remained unmatched. CDR1 is SGHDT, CDR2 YYEEEE, per germline. The DNA for the CDR3 is TGTGCCAGCAGCTTGGGATGGACAGGGAATCAGCCCCAGCATTTT. It encodes CASSLGWTGNQPQHF.

The chain recombines TRBV10-3 with TRBJ1-1; the D gene is possibly TRBD1 (6 bases). The germline CDR1 and CDR2 sequences are ENHRY and SYGVKD. The CDR3 covers 16 residues. With 10 bases removed from V and 1 base from J, the gap between germline ends came to 22 bases. The CDR3 DNA sequence: TGTGCCACGATAGGGGGAGGCGGGAGCCCGAACACTGAAGCTTTCTTT. This codes for CATIGGGGSPNTEAFF.

This clone was recorded a few times. The chain links TRBV5-4 to TRBJ2-3, with 9 positions matching TRBD2. V shed 2 bases and J 2 bases; nucleotides not matched to a gene: 3. CDR3 length: 15 residues. Germline lookup yields CDR1 SGHNT and CDR2 YYREEE (reference sequence). The CDR3 here is CASSLSSGVTDTQYF. For the CDR3, the DNA is TGTGCCAGCAGCTTATCTAGCGGGGTCACAGATACGCAGTATTTT.

This clone was seen a handful of times. The V gene is TRBV6-4, the J gene TRBJ1-1, with 8 bases lining up with TRBD1. The CDR3 totals 14 residues. The V segment lost 6 bases and the J segment 6 bases; nucleotides outside the gene matches: 9. Per the germline V gene, CDR1 is MRHNA and CDR2 is SNTAGT. CDR3 region: CASRVGTGVAEAFF. DNA of the CDR3: TGTGCCAGCAGGGTCGGGACAGGCGTCGCTGAAGCTTTCTTT.

This chain joins TRBV4-3 and TRBJ2-3; tentative D call: TRBD2 (7 bases). Germline assignment: CDR1 LGHNA and CDR2 YSLEER. The CDR3 is 14 residues long. V was trimmed by 0 bases and J by 7 bases, leaving 11 bases between them. The chain's CDR3 is CASSQEKGGYTQYF. CDR3 DNA: TGCGCCAGCAGCCAAGAAAAGGGGGGGTATACGCAGTATTTT.

Worth noting for this clone: Because the CDR3's place on the DNA is in doubt, the DNA is left out and the CDR3 is given as listed by TCRdb. The CDR3 region is CASSIGVGQGSFF. The V call is TRBV19, the J call TRBJ1-1; TRBD1 was called by the table and not checked on the DNA. The CDR3 contains 13 residues when both ends are counted. Germline CDR1 reads LNHDA; CDR2 reads SQIVND (reference sequence).